Listed below are T cell receptor beta chains from one sample, sequenced in a study of shared clonotypes between healthy human individuals. The protocol was immunoSEQ multiplex PCR, while the TCRdb copy is restricted to in-frame clones and leaves out a portion. Of hundreds of thousands of clones in the sample, more than 70% were seen once. The sample consisted of memory CD4+ T cells sorted from blood. These receptors were obtained from a woman younger than 45 in good health. The CDR3 runs from the conserved cysteine through the conserved F or W.

v_gene	j_gene	CDR3aa
TRBV11-2	TRBJ2-3	CASSSRTGGGLDTQYF
TRBV18	TRBJ1-5	CASSPMQGYNQPQHF
TRBV25-1	TRBJ2-1	CASGTSGGYNEQFF
TRBV18	TRBJ2-5	CASSPTDRSTPETQYF
TRBV27	TRBJ1-5	CASSPWDSHSNQPQHF
TRBV6-1	TRBJ1-4	CASSAQAANEKLFF
TRBV7-9	TRBJ2-7	CASSLAERGEQYF
TRBV18	TRBJ2-1	CASSLREEMNEQFF
TRBV27	TRBJ2-1	CASSLRGYNEQFF
TRBV7-6	TRBJ1-4	CASSLGAGTNEKLFF
TRBV4-1	TRBJ2-1	CASSQDVTSGKYNEQFF
TRBV19	TRBJ2-7	CASSPQGAYEQYF
TRBV15	TRBJ1-4	CATSRTQGAGEKLFF
TRBV5-4	TRBJ2-3	CASSLEEADTQYF
TRBV27	TRBJ2-3	CASSLIYQGATDTQYF
TRBV6-6	TRBJ1-1	CASSYAVDSGAFF
TRBV7-2	TRBJ1-2	CASSLAGQAFSYYGGYTF
TRBV5-1	TRBJ2-3	CASSFGRIGQATDTQYF
TRBV11-2	TRBJ1-2	CASSYRDRPGYTF
TRBV4-2	TRBJ2-5	CASSQETGLAASQYF